This paragraph reports one T cell receptor (beta chain). Trimming took 0 bases from V and 8 from J; bases not matched to a gene: 1. This CDR3 contains 14 residues. CDR1 is SGDLS, CDR2 YYNGEE, per germline. As processed by the authors: Nucleated cell counts were estimated from reference gene primer amplification. This table comes from immunoSEQ multiplex PCR, and its TCRdb copy is limited to in-frame clones, with some not included. V, J and clone size derive from that table, while D and trimming were established from the DNA sequence. This repertoire shows 120,000 or so clones, 60% to 85% found once; its top ten account for roughly 5.6%. This sample is part of a study of blood T cell repertoires in COVID-19. As for the study in general: Italy, Spain and the United States were the sources of the convalescent and acute COVID-19 samples. T cells, B-cell-depleted T cells, or PBMCs provided the cDNA or gDNA that served as material.

The TCR was taken from a man between 65 and 80 years old with acute or convalescent COVID-19. The sample consisted of peripheral blood. The V call is TRBV9, the J call TRBJ2-1; 11 bases align to TRBD2. The CDR3 here is CASSVGLAGYEQFF. In nucleotides, the CDR3 is TGTGCCAGCAGCGTAGGACTAGCGGGGTATGAGCAGTTCTTC.